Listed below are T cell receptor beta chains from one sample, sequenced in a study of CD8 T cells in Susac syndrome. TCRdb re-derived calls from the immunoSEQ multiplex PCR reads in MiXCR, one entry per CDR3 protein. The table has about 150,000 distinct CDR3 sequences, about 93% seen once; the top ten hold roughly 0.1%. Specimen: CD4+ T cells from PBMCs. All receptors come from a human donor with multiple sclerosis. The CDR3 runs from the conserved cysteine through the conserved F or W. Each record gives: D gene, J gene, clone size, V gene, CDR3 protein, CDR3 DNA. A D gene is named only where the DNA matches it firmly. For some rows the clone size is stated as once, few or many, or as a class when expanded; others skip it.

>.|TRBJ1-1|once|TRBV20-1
CSAREQGKNTEAFF
TGCAGTGCTAGGGAACAGGGAAAGAACACTGAAGCTTTCTTT
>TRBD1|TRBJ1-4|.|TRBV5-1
CASRTGAGTGHEKLFF
TGCGCCAGCAGGACTGGAGCCGGGACAGGGCATGAAAAACTGTTTTTT
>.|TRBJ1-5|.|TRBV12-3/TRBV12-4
CASSLEGVGNQPQHF
TGTGCCAGCAGTCTCGAAGGTGTGGGCAATCAGCCCCAGCATTTT
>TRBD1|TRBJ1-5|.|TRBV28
CASSLGRGLQPQHF
TGTGCCAGCAGTTTGGGCAGGGGGCTTCAGCCCCAGCATTTT
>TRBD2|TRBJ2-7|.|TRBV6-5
CASSYSGGSPGYEQYF
TGTGCCAGCAGTTACTCGGGCGGGAGTCCAGGCTACGAGCAGTACTTC
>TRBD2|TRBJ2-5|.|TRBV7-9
CASSPGTRFYETQYF
TGTGCCAGCAGCCCTGGGACTAGATTTTATGAGACCCAGTACTTC
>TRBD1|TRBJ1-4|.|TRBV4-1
CASSPGQGYEKLFF
TGCGCCAGCTCCCCGGGACAGGGGTATGAAAAACTGTTTTTT
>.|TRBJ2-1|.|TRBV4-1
CASSPVGRSSYNEQFF
TGCGCCAGCAGCCCTGTGGGGAGGAGCTCCTACAATGAGCAGTTCTTC
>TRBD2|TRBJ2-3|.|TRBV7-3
CASSPPLSGSHTDTQYF
TGTGCCAGCAGCCCGCCCCTTAGCGGGAGCCACACAGATACGCAGTATTTT
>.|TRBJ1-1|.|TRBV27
CASSLRQGVAFF
TGTGCCAGCAGTTTACGGCAGGGCGTAGCTTTCTTT
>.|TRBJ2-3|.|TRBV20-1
CSARSRGVFGTDTQYF
TGCAGTGCTAGGTCCAGGGGCGTTTTTGGCACAGATACGCAGTATTTT
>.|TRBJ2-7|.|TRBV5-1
CASSLRTGPLNYEQYF
TGCGCCAGCAGCTTACGGACGGGACCATTAAACTACGAGCAGTACTTC
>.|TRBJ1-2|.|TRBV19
CASSWSSTGNIGYGYTF
TGTGCCAGTAGTTGGTCCTCGACCGGGAATATTGGCTATGGCTACACCTTC
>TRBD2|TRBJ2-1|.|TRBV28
CASALPGLAGYNEQFF
TGTGCCAGCGCCCTTCCGGGACTAGCGGGCTACAATGAGCAGTTCTTC
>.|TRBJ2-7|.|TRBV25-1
CASSEYGAADYEQYF
TGTGCCAGCAGTGAATATGGGGCAGCGGACTACGAGCAGTACTTC
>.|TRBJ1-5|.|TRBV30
CAWSAGTEKPQHF
TGTGCCTGGAGTGCAGGGACCGAAAAGCCCCAGCATTTT
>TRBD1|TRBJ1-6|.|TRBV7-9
CASSSQGVLTPLHF
TGTGCCAGCAGCTCCCAGGGGGTTTTGACACCCCTCCACTTT
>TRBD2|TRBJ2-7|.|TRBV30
CAWNSGTSHYEQYF
TGTGCCTGGAACTCTGGGACTAGCCACTACGAGCAGTACTTC
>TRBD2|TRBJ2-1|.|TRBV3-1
CASSQGFLGSGKIYNEQFF
TGTGCCAGCAGCCAAGGGTTTTTGGGGAGCGGGAAAATATACAATGAGCAGTTCTTC
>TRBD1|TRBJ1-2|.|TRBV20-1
CSAWGQGFIYGYTF
TGCAGTGCTTGGGGACAGGGGTTTATCTATGGCTACACCTTC
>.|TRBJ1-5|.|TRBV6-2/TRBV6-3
CASTPGLLSNQPQHF
TGTGCCAGTACTCCGGGACTCCTTAGCAATCAGCCCCAGCATTTT
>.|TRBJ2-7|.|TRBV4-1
CASSPGPLPTKNLRAYEQYF
TGCGCCAGCAGCCCGGGACCCCTGCCGACCAAAAACCTACGGGCCTACGAGCAGTACTTC
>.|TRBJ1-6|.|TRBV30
CAFQRAGINSPLHF
TGTGCCTTTCAACGCGCGGGAATTAATTCACCCCTCCACTTT
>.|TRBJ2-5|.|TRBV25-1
CATAKAGGTQYF
TGTGCCACCGCCAAGGCTGGGGGGACCCAGTACTTC
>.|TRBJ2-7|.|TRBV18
CASSPPGEYEQYF
TGTGCCAGCTCACCCCCCGGGGAATACGAGCAGTACTTC
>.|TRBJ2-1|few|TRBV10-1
CASSKDSYNEQFF
TGCGCCAGCAGTAAGGACTCCTACAATGAGCAGTTCTTC
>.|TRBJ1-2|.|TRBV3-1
CASSQDYDPGNYGYTF
TGTGCCAGCAGCCAAGACTATGATCCAGGAAACTATGGCTACACCTTC
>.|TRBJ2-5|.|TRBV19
CASSIGSSETQYF
TGTGCCAGTAGTATCGGGTCTTCGGAGACCCAGTACTTC
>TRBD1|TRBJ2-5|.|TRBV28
CASSRGLKETQYF
TGTGCCAGCAGCAGGGGGCTTAAGGAGACCCAGTACTTC
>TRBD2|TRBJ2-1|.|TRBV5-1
CASSWGPSGRAQYNEQFF
TGCGCCAGCAGCTGGGGACCTAGCGGGAGGGCCCAATACAATGAGCAGTTCTTC
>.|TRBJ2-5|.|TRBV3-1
CASGGSLSGETQYF
TGTGCCAGCGGGGGCAGTCTCTCAGGGGAGACCCAGTACTTC
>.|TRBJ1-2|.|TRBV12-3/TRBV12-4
CASSLTPGLNYGYTF
TGTGCCAGCAGTTTAACGCCAGGCCTTAACTATGGCTACACCTTC
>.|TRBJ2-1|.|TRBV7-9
CASSLPGDIQFF
TGTGCCAGCAGCCTCCCCGGGGATATACAGTTCTTC
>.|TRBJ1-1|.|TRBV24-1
CATSGTANTEAFF
TGTGCCACCAGTGGGACAGCCAACACTGAAGCTTTCTTT
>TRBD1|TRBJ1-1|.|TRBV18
CASSPRQGAGDTEAFF
TGTGCCAGCTCACCAAGACAGGGGGCTGGGGACACTGAAGCTTTCTTT
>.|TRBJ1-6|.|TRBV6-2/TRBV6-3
CASSYPIGSPLHF
TGTGCCAGCAGTTACCCGATCGGGTCACCCCTCCACTTT
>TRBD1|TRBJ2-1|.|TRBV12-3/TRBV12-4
CASRPTGASNEQFF
TGTGCCAGCAGGCCGACAGGGGCGTCCAATGAGCAGTTCTTC
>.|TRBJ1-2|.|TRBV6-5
CASSYSTENYGYTF
TGTGCCAGCAGTTACTCGACAGAAAACTATGGCTACACCTTC
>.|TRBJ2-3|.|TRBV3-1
CASSQAPQSTDTQYF
TGTGCCAGCAGCCAAGCCCCCCAGAGCACAGATACGCAGTATTTT
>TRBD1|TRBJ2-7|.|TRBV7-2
CASGYRTGDPYEQYF
TGTGCCAGCGGCTACCGGACAGGGGATCCCTACGAGCAGTACTTC
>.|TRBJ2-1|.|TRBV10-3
CAIRRSLGEQFF
TGTGCCATCAGGAGAAGCCTGGGCGAGCAGTTCTTC
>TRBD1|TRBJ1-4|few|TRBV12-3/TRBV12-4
CASSSQGLNEKLFF
TGTGCCAGCAGTTCACAGGGGCTTAATGAAAAACTGTTTTTT
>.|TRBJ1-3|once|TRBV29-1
CSVGTPGNTIYF
TGCAGCGTTGGGACCCCCGGAAACACCATATATTTT
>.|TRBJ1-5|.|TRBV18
CASSRGDNQPQHF
TGTGCCAGCTCACGAGGTGACAATCAGCCCCAGCATTTT
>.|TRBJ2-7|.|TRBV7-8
CASSLPLAPTYEQYF
TGTGCCAGCAGCTTACCTTTGGCTCCTACCTACGAGCAGTACTTC
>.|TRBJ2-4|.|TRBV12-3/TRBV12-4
CASSFRQLNIQYF
TGTGCCAGCAGCTTCCGACAGCTAAACATTCAGTACTTC
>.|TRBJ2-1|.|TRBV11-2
CASSLYGVSSYNEQFF
TGTGCCAGCAGCTTATACGGCGTTAGCTCCTACAATGAGCAGTTCTTC
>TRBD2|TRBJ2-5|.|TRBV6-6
CASSYGGSQETQYF
TGTGCCAGCAGTTACGGCGGGAGCCAAGAGACCCAGTACTTC
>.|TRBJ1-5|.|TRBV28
CASSLGKHEISRQPQHF
TGTGCCAGCAGTTTAGGGAAACACGAGATTAGTCGACAGCCCCAGCATTTT
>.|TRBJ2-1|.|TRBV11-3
CASSPGGDRLNEQFF
TGTGCCAGCAGCCCCGGGGGAGACAGATTGAATGAGCAGTTCTTC
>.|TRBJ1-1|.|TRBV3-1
CASSQVYRQLNTEAFF
TGTGCCAGCAGCCAAGTTTACAGACAGTTGAACACTGAAGCTTTCTTT
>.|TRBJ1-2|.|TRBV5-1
CASSPWDRPGHGYTF
TGCGCCAGCAGCCCGTGGGACCGCCCGGGACATGGCTACACCTTC
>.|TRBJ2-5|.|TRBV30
CARSAQETQYF
TGTGCCCGGAGTGCTCAAGAGACCCAGTACTTC
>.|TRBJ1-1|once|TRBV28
CANRRLLNTEAFF
TGTGCCAATCGACGCCTCCTGAACACTGAAGCTTTCTTT
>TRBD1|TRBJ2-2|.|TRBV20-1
CSARDPRQGVTGELFF
TGCAGTGCTAGAGATCCGAGACAGGGGGTCACCGGGGAGCTGTTTTTT
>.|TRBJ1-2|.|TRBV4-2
CASSQEPAEINYGYTF
TGTGCCAGCAGCCAAGAGCCTGCGGAGATAAACTATGGCTACACCTTC
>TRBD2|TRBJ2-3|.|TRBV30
CACSAGGTDTQYF
TGTGCCTGCTCAGCGGGGGGCACAGATACGCAGTATTTT
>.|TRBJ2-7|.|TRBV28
CASSFNSDRTYEQYF
TGTGCCAGCAGTTTTAATAGCGACCGCACCTACGAGCAGTACTTC
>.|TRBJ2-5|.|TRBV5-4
CASSHRAGEQETQYF
TGTGCCAGCAGCCACAGGGCGGGGGAACAAGAGACCCAGTACTTC